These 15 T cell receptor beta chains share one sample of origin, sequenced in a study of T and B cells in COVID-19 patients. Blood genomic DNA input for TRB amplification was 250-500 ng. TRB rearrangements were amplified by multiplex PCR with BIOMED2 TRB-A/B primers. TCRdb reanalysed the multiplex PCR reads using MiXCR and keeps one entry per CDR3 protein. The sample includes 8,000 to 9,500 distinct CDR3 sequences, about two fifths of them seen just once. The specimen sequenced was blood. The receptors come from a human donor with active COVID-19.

CDR3 amino acids: CASSSRTSVAYNEQFF. The DNA of the CDR3 is TGTGCCAGCAGTTCCAGGACTAGCGTAGCCTACAATGAGCAGTTCTTC. The genes are TRBV6-5 and TRBJ2-1; 9 bases are a match to TRBD2. Germline V gives CDR1 MNHEY, CDR2 SVGAGI. With V trimmed by 4 bases and J by 2 bases, 6 bases remained unmatched. CDR3 length: 16 residues.

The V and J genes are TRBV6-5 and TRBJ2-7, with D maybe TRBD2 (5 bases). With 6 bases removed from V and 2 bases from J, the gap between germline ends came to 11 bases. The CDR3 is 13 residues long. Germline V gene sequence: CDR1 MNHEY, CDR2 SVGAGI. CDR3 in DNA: TGTGCCAGCAGCCCTCGAGGGACCTACGAGCAGTACTTC. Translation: CASSPRGTYEQYF.

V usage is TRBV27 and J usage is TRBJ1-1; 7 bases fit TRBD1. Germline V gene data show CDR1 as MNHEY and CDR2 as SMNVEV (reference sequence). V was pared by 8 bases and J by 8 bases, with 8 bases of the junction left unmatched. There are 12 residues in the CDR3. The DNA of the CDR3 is TGTGCCAGCGGAAGGACAGGTTTCGAAGCTTTCTTT. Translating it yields CASGRTGFEAFF.

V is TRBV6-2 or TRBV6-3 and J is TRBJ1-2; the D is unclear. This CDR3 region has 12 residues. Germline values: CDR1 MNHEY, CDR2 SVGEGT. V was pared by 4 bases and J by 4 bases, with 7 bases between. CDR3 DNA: TGTGCCAGCAGTTCCCCCCTCTATGGCTACACCTTC. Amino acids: CASSSPLYGYTF.

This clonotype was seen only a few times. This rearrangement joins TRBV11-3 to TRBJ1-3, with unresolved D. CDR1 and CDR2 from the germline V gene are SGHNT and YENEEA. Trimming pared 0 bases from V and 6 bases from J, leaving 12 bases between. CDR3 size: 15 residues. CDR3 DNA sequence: TGTGCCAGCAGCTTAGATCGGAACCTGGAAAACACCATATATTTT. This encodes CASSLDRNLENTIYF.

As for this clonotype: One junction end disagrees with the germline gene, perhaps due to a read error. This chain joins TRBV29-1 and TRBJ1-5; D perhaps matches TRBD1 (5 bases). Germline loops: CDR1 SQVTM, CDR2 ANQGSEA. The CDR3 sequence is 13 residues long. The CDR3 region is CSVEETVNQHQHF. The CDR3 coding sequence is TGCAGCGTTGAAGAGACAGTGAATCAGCACCAGCATTTT.

CDR3 sequence: CASSYSGYSYLNTEAFF. In DNA form, the CDR3 reads TGTGCCAGTAGTTACTCAGGATACTCCTACCTTAACACTGAAGCTTTCTTT. The chain links TRBV19 to TRBJ1-1, with D hard to call. Trimming took 5 bases from V and 2 from J, leaving 21 bases between them. Germline V lookup: CDR1 LNHDA, CDR2 SQIVND (reference sequence). There are 17 residues in the CDR3.

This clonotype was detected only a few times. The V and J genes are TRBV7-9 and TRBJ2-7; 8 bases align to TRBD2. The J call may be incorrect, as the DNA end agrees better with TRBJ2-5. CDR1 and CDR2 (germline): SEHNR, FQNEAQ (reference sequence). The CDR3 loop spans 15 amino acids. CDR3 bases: TGTGCCAGCATGTTCTCTGCGGGGGGTGGTGAGACCCAGTACTTC. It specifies CASMFSAGGGETQYF.

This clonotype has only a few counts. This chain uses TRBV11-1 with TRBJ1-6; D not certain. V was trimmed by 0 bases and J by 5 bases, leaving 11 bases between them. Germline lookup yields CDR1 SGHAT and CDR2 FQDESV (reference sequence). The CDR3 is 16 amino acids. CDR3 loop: CASSLAVAQDNSPLHF. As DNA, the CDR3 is TGTGCCAGCAGCTTAGCGGTTGCTCAGGATAATTCACCCCTCCACTTT. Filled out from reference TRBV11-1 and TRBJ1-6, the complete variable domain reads EAEVAQSPRYKITEKSQAVAFWCDPISGHATLYWYRQILGQGPELLVQFQDESVVDDSQLPKDRFSAERLKGVDSTLKIQPAELGDSAMYLCASSLAVAQDNSPLHFGNGTRLTVT.

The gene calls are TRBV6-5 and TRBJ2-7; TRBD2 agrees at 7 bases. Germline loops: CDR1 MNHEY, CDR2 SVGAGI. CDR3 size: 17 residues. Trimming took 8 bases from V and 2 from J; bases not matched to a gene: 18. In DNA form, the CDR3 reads TGTGCCAGCGGCCCTGCCCTAACTAGCGTAAGAACCTACGAGCAGTACTTC. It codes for CASGPALTSVRTYEQYF.

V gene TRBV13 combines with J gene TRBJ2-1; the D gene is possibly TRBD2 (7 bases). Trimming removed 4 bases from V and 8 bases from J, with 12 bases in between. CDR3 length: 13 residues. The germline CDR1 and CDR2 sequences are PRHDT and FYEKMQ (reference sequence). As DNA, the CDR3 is TGTGCCAGCAGCTCCGGGGGGCCGGATGAGCAGTTCTTC. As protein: CASSSGGPDEQFF. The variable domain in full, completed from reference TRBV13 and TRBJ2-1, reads AAGVIQSPRHLIKEKRETATLKCYPIPRHDTVYWYQQGPGQDPQFLISFYEKMQSDKGSIPDRFSAQQFSDYHSELNMSSLELGDSALYFCASSSGGPDEQFFGPGTRLTVL.

CDR3 in DNA: TGCAGCGTTGGGAGACAGAACACTGAAGCTTTCTTT. As protein: CSVGRQNTEAFF. The gene calls are TRBV29-1 and TRBJ1-1; D call uncertain. The CDR3 is 12 residues long. The V gene's germline CDR1 is SQVTM and CDR2 ANQGSEA. Trimming removed 4 bases from V and 1 base from J, with 7 bases in between.

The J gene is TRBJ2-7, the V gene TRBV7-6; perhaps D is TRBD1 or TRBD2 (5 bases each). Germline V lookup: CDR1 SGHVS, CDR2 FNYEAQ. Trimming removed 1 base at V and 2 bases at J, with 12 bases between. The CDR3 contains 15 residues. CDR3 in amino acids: CASSLGGTVTYEQYF. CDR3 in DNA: TGTGCCAGCAGCTTAGGAGGGACGGTAACCTACGAGCAGTACTTC.

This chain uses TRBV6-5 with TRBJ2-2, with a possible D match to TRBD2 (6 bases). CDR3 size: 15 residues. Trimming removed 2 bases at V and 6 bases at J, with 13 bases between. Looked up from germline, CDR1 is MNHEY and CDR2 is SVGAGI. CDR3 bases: TGTGCCAGCAGTTACCCGGGGGTACCGGCCGGGGAGCTGTTTTTT. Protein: CASSYPGVPAGELFF.

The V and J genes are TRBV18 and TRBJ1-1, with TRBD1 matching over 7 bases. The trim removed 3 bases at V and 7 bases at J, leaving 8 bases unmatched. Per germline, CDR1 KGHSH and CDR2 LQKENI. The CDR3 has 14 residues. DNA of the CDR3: TGTGCCAGCTCACCCCGGGACAGTCACCGTGAAGCTTTCTTT. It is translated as CASSPRDSHREAFF.